Sequencing of this TCR beta chain was carried out in a study of T cells after yellow fever vaccination. Study-level background: Low-cell-number fractions underwent preparation using SMART-Seq v4 Ultra Low Input.

Trimming left V 8 bases short and J 5 bases short, with 13 bases between. There are 12 residues in the CDR3. MiXCR, run by TCRdb on the 5' RACE reads, gives a single entry per CDR3 protein. The sample has some 560,000 distinct CDR3 sequences; about a sixth are singletons. The chain couples TRBV12-3 or TRBV12-4 to TRBJ2-7; the D gene is possibly TRBD2 (5 bases). The sequence derives from a man aged 18 to 29 who received the YFV17D yellow fever vaccine. Here the sequenced sample was PBMCs, taken around 5 days after the first yellow fever vaccination. The CDR3 spells CASSLRGHEQYV. DNA of the CDR3: TGTGCCAGCTCCCTAAGAGGGCACGAGCAGTACGTC.